A selection of T cell receptor beta chains follows, all from one sample in a study of a mutant IDH1 vaccine in newly diagnosed glioma. The antigens these receptors bind are not known. Method: immunoSEQ multiplex PCR; TCRdb's copy keeps in-frame clones and lacks some. In the table there are 25,000 to 35,000 clones, approximately 88% of which are singletons. The source was PBMCs, collected from a glioma patient whose treatment included an IDH1 peptide vaccine. These receptors were obtained from a man between 40 and 49 years old with glioma. Each CDR3 is given with its conserved first and last residue. The D gene is left open where the match is weak. For some rows the clone size is stated as once, few or many, or as a class when expanded; others skip it.

D	V	size	J	CDR3	DNA
NA	TRBV18	NA	TRBJ1-1	CASSRDGGLTEAFF	TGTGCCAGCTCCCGCGACGGGGGTTTGACTGAAGCTTTCTTT
NA	TRBV30	NA	TRBJ1-4	CAWSSGWTVFF	TGTGCCTGGAGTTCAGGGTGGACGGTGTTTTTT
NA	TRBV10-2	once	TRBJ1-1	CASSVGNTEAFF	TGCGCCAGCAGTGTAGGTAACACTGAAGCTTTCTTT
TRBD2	TRBV5-1	NA	TRBJ2-1	CASSTSGGISYNEQFF	TGCGCCAGCAGCACTAGCGGGGGAATCTCCTACAATGAGCAGTTCTTC
TRBD1	TRBV5-4	once	TRBJ2-6	CASSLYRGAAGANVLTF	TGTGCCAGCAGCTTGTACAGGGGTGCTGCGGGGGCCAACGTCCTGACTTTC
NA	TRBV7-2	NA	TRBJ2-1	CASSLGMGSYNEQFF	TGTGCCAGCAGCTTAGGGATGGGGTCCTACAATGAGCAGTTCTTC
TRBD1	TRBV28	NA	TRBJ1-3	CASSLPVGQAIRNTIYF	TGTGCCAGCAGTCTCCCCGTCGGACAGGCTATCAGGAACACCATATATTTT
NA	TRBV6-4	NA	TRBJ1-1	CASSELLMNTEAFF	TGTGCCAGCAGTGAGCTGCTTATGAACACTGAAGCTTTCTTT
TRBD2	TRBV5-1	NA	TRBJ2-5	CASSLAGLIETQYF	TGCGCCAGCAGCTTGGCGGGACTAATAGAGACCCAGTACTTC
NA	TRBV7-2	NA	TRBJ1-1	CASSATGNLNTEAFF	TGTGCCAGCAGCGCAACAGGGAACCTGAACACTGAAGCTTTCTTT
TRBD2	TRBV7-9	NA	TRBJ2-4	CASSAGLAENIQYF	TGTGCCAGCAGCGCTGGACTAGCGGAAAACATTCAGTACTTC
NA	TRBV13	once	TRBJ2-4	CASSLESTAKNIQYF	TGTGCCAGCAGCTTAGAGTCTACAGCCAAAAACATTCAGTACTTC
NA	TRBV6-5	few	TRBJ1-5	CASSYKVNSQPQHF	TGTGCCAGCAGTTACAAGGTTAATAGTCAGCCCCAGCATTTT
NA	TRBV7-6	NA	TRBJ2-2	CASSFRLVSVSGELFF	TGTGCCAGCAGTTTTCGACTAGTGTCTGTCTCCGGGGAGCTGTTTTTT
NA	TRBV14	NA	TRBJ2-3	CASSQELWDTQYF	TGTGCCAGCAGCCAAGAGCTGTGGGATACGCAGTATTTT
TRBD2	TRBV7-9	NA	TRBJ2-5	CASSSWREGLETQYF	TGTGCCAGCAGCTCTTGGCGGGAGGGCCTCGAGACCCAGTACTTC
TRBD1	TRBV4-2	NA	TRBJ2-2	CASSQGRGQGAGELFF	TGTGCCAGCAGCCAAGGACGGGGACAGGGGGCCGGGGAGCTGTTTTTT
NA	TRBV11-2	once	TRBJ1-1	CASSLGATSEAFF	TGTGCCAGCAGCTTGGGAGCCACGTCTGAAGCTTTCTTT
NA	TRBV18	once	TRBJ2-7	CASSPAGKSSYEQYF	TGTGCCAGCTCACCTGCAGGGAAAAGCTCCTACGAGCAGTACTTC
NA	TRBV2	few	TRBJ1-1	CASRMDRNTEAFF	TGTGCCAGCAGGATGGACAGAAACACTGAAGCTTTCTTT
TRBD1	TRBV19	NA	TRBJ2-7	CASADRGYEQYF	TGTGCCAGTGCCGACAGGGGATACGAGCAGTACTTC
NA	TRBV14	NA	TRBJ2-1	CASSQDEEREQFF	TGTGCCAGCAGCCAAGATGAGGAGCGCGAGCAGTTCTTC
NA	TRBV11-3	NA	TRBJ2-1	CASSLSSENHYNEQFF	TGTGCCAGCAGCTTAAGCTCGGAGAACCACTACAATGAGCAGTTCTTC
NA	TRBV19	NA	TRBJ2-6	CASSMGSGANVLTF	TGTGCCAGTAGTATGGGCTCTGGGGCCAACGTCCTGACTTTC
TRBD1	TRBV10-3	NA	TRBJ2-2	CAIGVGAGTATGELFF	TGTGCCATCGGTGTTGGGGCCGGGACAGCAACCGGGGAGCTGTTTTTT
NA	TRBV5-1	once	TRBJ1-3	CASSLDTEPGNTIYF	TGCGCCAGCAGCCTGGACACTGAGCCGGGAAACACCATATATTTT
NA	TRBV7-8	NA	TRBJ2-1	CASSLVGVYNEQFF	TGTGCCAGCAGCTTAGTGGGGGTCTACAATGAGCAGTTCTTC
NA	TRBV9	NA	TRBJ2-6	CASSPDPQESSGANVLTF	TGTGCCAGCAGCCCGGACCCCCAGGAGAGCTCTGGGGCCAACGTCCTGACTTTC
TRBD1	TRBV6-1	NA	TRBJ1-2	CASSESGQGGYTF	TGTGCCAGCAGCGAGTCGGGACAGGGCGGCTACACCTTC
NA	TRBV19	NA	TRBJ2-2	CASGTLNTGELFF	TGTGCCAGTGGGACATTGAACACCGGGGAGCTGTTTTTT